The clone carrying this TCR beta chain appeared many times. This sample is part of a study of T cells in Graves' hyperthyroidism and ophthalmopathy. Study-wide background: It was at initial diagnosis, before any treatment, that peripheral blood was collected.

V was pared by 8 bases and J by 3 bases, with 20 bases between. The CDR3 contains 15 residues. Looked up from germline, CDR1 is SGHTA and CDR2 is FQGNSA. Amplified TCR beta CDR3 regions derived from RNA transcripts. The HTBI primer set was used in a first-round RT-PCR of the TCR CDR3. TCRdb reprocessed the multiplex PCR reads with MiXCR, giving one entry per CDR3 protein. The sample includes 500,000 to 750,000 distinct CDR3 sequences, around 16% of them seen just once. Reasons for excluding patients were uncontrolled infection, other autoimmune disease, pregnancy or lactation. The sequence was obtained from a woman aged 30 to 39 with Graves' hyperthyroidism. Sequencing was performed on blood. This chain joins TRBV7-2 and TRBJ2-7; D possibly matches TRBD1 or TRBD2 (5 bases each). In nucleotides, the CDR3 is TGTGCCAGCCGTATCATGGGGGAAGGTCGCTACGAGCAGTACTTC. Its translation is CASRIMGEGRYEQYF. Based on the CDR3 plus reference TRBV7-2 and TRBJ2-7, the full variable domain is GAGVSQSPSNKVTEKGKDVELRCDPISGHTALYWYRQSLGQGLEFLIYFQGNSAPDKSGLPSDRFSAERTGGSVSTLTIQRTQQEDSAVYLCASRIMGEGRYEQYFGPGTRLTVT.